This TCR beta chain derives from a study of control samples from healthy donors and cancer patients. This clone occurred a few times. Data came from immunoSEQ multiplex PCR; TCRdb stores just in-frame clones and leaves some out. The data show 60,000 to 75,000 clones, roughly 89% seen once. The CDR3 consists of 14 residues. V shed 8 bases, J shed 4 bases, and the junction held 7 bases outside the gene matches. The V gene's germline CDR1 is PRHDT and CDR2 FYEKMQ (reference sequence). This receptor was obtained from a man aged 55 to 69 with colorectal cancer. The V gene is TRBV13, the J gene TRBJ2-1; 8 bases align to TRBD2. The sample comprised PBMCs. The CDR3 region has the DNA TGTGCCAGCGGCGCGGGGGGCTATTACAATGAGCAGTTCTTC. Amino acid sequence: CASGAGGYYNEQFF.